What follows is one T cell receptor (beta chain) and its context. Antigen: not known. Before the COVID-19 pandemic, during about 2010-2018, CD4+ T cells were taken from unexposed donors. After about ten days of culture, CD4+ T cells were isolated. This table comes from immunoSEQ multiplex PCR, and its TCRdb copy is limited to in-frame clones, with some not included. The table has about 18,000 clones, around four fifths seen once. J gave up 8 bases and V 4 bases, and 13 bases lay outside the gene matches. The CDR3 runs to 17 residues. The germline V gene has CDR1 KGHDR and CDR2 SFDVKD. This specimen belongs to a study of CD4 T cells in relation to SARS-CoV-2 and coronaviruses.

The chain links TRBV24-1 to TRBJ2-1; the match to TRBD2 covers 10 bases. The specimen was CD4+ T cells from PBMCs, cultured in vitro. The TCR sequence derives from a human donor in good health. The DNA of the CDR3 is TGTGCCACCAGTGACTTACTAGCGGGGCGGACCGGGGATGAGCAGTTCTTC. It encodes CATSDLLAGRTGDEQFF.